This T cell receptor beta chain was recovered during a study of T-cell reconstitution after alpha-beta-depleted transplantation in children. This clonotype was observed a few times. No antigen is known for it. The study, taken as a whole, reports: Two months or so post-transplant, alpha-beta T cells reportedly derived from several hundred expanded graft clones. Newly made T cells mostly supplied T-cell counts and diversity one year after transplant. At day 60, the high TCRbeta diversity found in some patients originated from recipient T cells and thymic progenitors that had survived.

V shed 4 bases and J shed 8 bases, with 15 bases lying between them. The CDR3 is 14 amino acids. Unique molecular identifiers tagged the TCRbeta library. Each CDR3 protein is one row after TCRdb ran MiXCR on the PCR reads. The data show approximately 500,000 distinct CDR3 sequences, with 25% to 30% seen just once and 30% to 45% held by the top ten. The chain carries TRBV12-3 or TRBV12-4 and TRBJ2-4, with no clear D. The sequence derives from a boy under two years old with Wiskott-Aldrich syndrome, due to receive a stem cell transplant. The input for sequencing was PBMCs, taken before TCRalphabeta/CD19-depleted stem cell transplant. The CDR3 sequence: CASSSRTLAYIQYF. The CDR3 DNA sequence: TGTGCCAGCAGTTCGCGGACCCTGGCCTACATTCAGTACTTC.